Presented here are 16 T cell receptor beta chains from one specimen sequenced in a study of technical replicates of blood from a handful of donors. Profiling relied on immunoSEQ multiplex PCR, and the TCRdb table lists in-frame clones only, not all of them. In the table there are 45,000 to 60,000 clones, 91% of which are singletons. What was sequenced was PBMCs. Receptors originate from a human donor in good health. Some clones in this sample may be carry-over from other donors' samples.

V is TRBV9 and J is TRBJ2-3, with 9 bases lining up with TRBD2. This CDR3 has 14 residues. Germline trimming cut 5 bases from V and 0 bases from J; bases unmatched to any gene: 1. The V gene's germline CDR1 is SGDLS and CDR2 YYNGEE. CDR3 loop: CASRSGGSTDTQYF. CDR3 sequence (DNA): TGTGCCAGCAGAAGCGGGGGGAGCACAGATACGCAGTATTTT.

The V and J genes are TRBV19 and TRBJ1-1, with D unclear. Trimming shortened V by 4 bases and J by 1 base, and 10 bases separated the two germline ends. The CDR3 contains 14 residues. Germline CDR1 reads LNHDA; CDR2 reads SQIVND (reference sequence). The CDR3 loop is CASSTQNKNTEAFF. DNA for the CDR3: TGTGCCAGTAGTACCCAAAACAAGAACACTGAAGCTTTCTTT.

The CDR3 spells CASSLALTGGVGANVLTF. The CDR3 coding sequence is TGTGCCAGCAGCTTAGCGCTGACAGGGGGAGTTGGGGCCAACGTCCTGACTTTC. The chain has TRBV7-8 and TRBJ2-6, with 9 bases aligning to TRBD1. The germline V gene encodes CDR1 SGHVS and CDR2 FQNEAQ. This CDR3 contains 18 residues. The V and J ends lost 0 bases and 3 bases, in that order; junction bases with no gene match: 6.

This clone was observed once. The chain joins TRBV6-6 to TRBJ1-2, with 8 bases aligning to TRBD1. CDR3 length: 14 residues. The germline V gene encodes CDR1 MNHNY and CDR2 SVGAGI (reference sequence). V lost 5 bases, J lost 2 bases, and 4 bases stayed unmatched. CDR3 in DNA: TGTGCCAGCAGTGGGACAGGCTTAAACTATGGCTACACCTTC. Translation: CASSGTGLNYGYTF.

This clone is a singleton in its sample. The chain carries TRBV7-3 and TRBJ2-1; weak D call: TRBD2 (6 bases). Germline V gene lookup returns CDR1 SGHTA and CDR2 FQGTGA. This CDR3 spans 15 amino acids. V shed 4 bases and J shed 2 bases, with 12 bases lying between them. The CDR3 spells CASSSLARTYNEQFF. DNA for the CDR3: TGTGCCAGCAGCTCGCTAGCGAGAACCTACAATGAGCAGTTCTTC.

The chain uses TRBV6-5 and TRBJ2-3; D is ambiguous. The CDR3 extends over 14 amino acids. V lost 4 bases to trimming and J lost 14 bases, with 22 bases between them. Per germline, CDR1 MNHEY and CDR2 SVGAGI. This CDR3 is CASSSTSDTTTRYF. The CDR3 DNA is TGTGCCAGCAGTTCCACCTCCGACACAACAACGAGGTATTTT.

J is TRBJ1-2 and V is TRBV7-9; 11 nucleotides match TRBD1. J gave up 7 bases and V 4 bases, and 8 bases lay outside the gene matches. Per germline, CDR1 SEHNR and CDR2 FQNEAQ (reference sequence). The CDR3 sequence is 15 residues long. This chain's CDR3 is CASSYGQGALSGYTF. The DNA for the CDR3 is TGTGCCAGCAGCTACGGACAGGGGGCGTTGAGTGGCTACACCTTC.

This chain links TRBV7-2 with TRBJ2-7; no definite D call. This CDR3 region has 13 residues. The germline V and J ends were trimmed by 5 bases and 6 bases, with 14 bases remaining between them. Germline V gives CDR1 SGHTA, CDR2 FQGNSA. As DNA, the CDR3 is TGTGCCAGCAGCCCCATTACCTTCGGCGAGCAGTACTTC. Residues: CASSPITFGEQYF. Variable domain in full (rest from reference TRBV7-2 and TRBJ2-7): GAGVSQSPSNKVTEKGKDVELRCDPISGHTALYWYRQSLGQGLEFLIYFQGNSAPDKSGLPSDRFSAERTGGSVSTLTIQRTQQEDSAVYLCASSPITFGEQYFGPGTRLTVT.

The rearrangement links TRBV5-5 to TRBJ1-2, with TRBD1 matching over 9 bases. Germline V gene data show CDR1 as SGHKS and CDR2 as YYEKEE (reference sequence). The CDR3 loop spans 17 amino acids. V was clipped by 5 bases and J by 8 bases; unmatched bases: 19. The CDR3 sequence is CASSIPGQGNSWEGYTF. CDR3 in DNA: TGTGCCAGCAGTATTCCGGGACAGGGTAATAGTTGGGAAGGCTACACCTTC.

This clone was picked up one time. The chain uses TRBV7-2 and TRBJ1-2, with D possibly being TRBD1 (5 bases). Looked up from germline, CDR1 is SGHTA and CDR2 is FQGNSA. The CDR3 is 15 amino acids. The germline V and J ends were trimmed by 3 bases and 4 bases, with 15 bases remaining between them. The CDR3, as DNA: TGTGCCAGCAGCTTGGACATTTCCGGGCGCTATGGCTACACCTTC. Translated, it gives CASSLDISGRYGYTF.

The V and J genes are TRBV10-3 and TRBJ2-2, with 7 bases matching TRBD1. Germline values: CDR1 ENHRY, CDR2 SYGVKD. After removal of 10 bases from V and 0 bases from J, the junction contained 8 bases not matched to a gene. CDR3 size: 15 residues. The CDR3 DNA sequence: TGTGCCACCCAAGACGGGACAGCGAACACCGGGGAGCTGTTTTTT. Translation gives CATQDGTANTGELFF.

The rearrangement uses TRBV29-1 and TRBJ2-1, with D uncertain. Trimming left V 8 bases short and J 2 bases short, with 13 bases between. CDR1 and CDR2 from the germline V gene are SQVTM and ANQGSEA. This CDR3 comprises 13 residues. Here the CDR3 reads CSTDQDTYNEQFF. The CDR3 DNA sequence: TGCAGCACGGATCAAGACACCTACAATGAGCAGTTCTTC.

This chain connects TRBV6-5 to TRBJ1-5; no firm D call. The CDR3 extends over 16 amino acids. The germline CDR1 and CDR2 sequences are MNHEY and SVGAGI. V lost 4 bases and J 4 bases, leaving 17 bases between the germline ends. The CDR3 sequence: CASSSTRRQKNQPQHF. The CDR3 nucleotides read TGTGCCAGCAGTTCAACCCGTCGACAAAAGAATCAGCCCCAGCATTTT.

CDR3 bases: TGTGCCAGCAGCTCTGGACAGAAATATGGCTACACCTTC. It is translated as CASSSGQKYGYTF. This sequence joins TRBV13 and TRBJ1-2; D is perhaps TRBD1 (6 bases). The CDR3 runs 13 residues. Germline CDR1 PRHDT, CDR2 FYEKMQ (reference sequence). V shed 4 bases and J shed 5 bases, with 11 bases lying between them.

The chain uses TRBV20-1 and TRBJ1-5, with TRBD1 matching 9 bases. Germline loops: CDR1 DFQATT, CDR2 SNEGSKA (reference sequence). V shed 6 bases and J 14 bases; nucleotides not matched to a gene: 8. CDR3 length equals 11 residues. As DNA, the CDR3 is TGCAGTGCAAAACCCCGGGACAGGGAGCATTTT. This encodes CSAKPRDREHF.

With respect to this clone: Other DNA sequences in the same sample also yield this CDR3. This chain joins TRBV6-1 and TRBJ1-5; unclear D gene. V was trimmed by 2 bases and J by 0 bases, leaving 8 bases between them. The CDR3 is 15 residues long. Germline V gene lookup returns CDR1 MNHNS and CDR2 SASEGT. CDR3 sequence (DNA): TGTGCCAGCAGTGAACCGGGAATTAGCAATCAGCCCCAGCATTTT. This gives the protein CASSEPGISNQPQHF.